This T cell receptor beta chain was found in a study of T cell responses to AZD1222 COVID-19 vaccine. General study findings and limits: With two AZD1222 doses given, Spike-specific TCR breadth and depth both rose. Donor demographics were predominantly white British with a female majority; clonal diversity may be underestimated.

Of note for this clone: Its cognate antigen is unknown.

Using immunoSEQ multiplex PCR, the repertoire was profiled, and TCRdb retains in-frame clones only, with some absent. The table lists 75,000 to 100,000 clones, about nine tenths of them singletons. The sequence was collected from an adult in good health. The material sequenced was peripheral blood, taken on day 0 of AZD1222 vaccination.

CDR3 loop: CASSFGQGNYEQYF. The CDR3 coding sequence is TGTGCCAGCAGCTTCGGACAGGGAAACTACGAGCAGTACTTC. This chain links TRBV7-2 with TRBJ2-7; 8 bases match TRBD1. J lost 3 bases, V lost 3 bases, and 4 bases had no gene match. Per germline, CDR1 SGHTA and CDR2 FQGNSA. The CDR3 extends over 14 amino acids.